This TCR beta chain was sequenced for a study of a mutant IDH1 vaccine in newly diagnosed glioma (dated by TCRdb to the early 2020s). In the study overall: Across visits V03 through V10, patients got a total of eight vaccinations, given in weeks 1, 3, 5, 7, 11, 15, 19 and 23. Before enrollment, patients had received standard therapy of radiotherapy alone, temozolomide alone, or radiochemotherapy with temozolomide; most received the combination. Vaccination began 4-6 weeks after radiotherapy alone, or alongside temozolomide cycles in the chemotherapy-containing groups. Peripheral blood was drawn at six visits: V03 (baseline), V05, V07, V10, V12 and V13. Of the approximately 34 treated patients, approximately 62% were male and about 40% were female, and a mean age of approximately 40 years was recorded. For exploratory analyses, 25 to 30 treated patients had longitudinal TCRB deep sequencing done wherever samples were available. The investigation overall reported the following: Vaccine-induced immune responses across multiple MHC alleles were detected in over 85% of patients. According to the authors, sample limitations meant that analyses of patient blood samples could not be reproduced. PBMC samples for TCRB deep sequencing were selected based on availability. Pseudoprogression appeared unrelated to alterations in the top peripheral T cell clonotypes detected by TCRB sequencing.

The cysteine opens and the phenylalanine closes a CDR3 of 14 amino acids. CDR3 DNA only is kept here, 42 bases in frame from base 1. V and J are trimmed by 0 bases and 6 bases, and the gene matches miss 3 bases of the junction. The germline V gene (reference sequence) gives CDR1 as MNHNY and CDR2 as SVGAGI. The meaning of the sample's time point label: week 5, during vaccination. A 20-mer mutant IDH1 peptide at 300 micrograms in Montanide made up each vaccine dose, which was injected subcutaneously together with topical imiquimod. Newly diagnosed WHO grade 3 or 4 IDH1-mutant astrocytomas showing loss of nuclear ATRX were present in the donors. The samples were drawn from NOA16, a multicentre, single-arm, open-label phase I trial in Germany that tested a mutant IDH1 peptide vaccine in humans for the first time. Genomic DNA for TCRB sequencing was extracted from EDTA blood using the DNeasy Blood and Tissue Kit.

On this clone: What antigen it recognizes has not been identified. One base away there is no much larger clone; base qualities are not given.

Library prep was done by the immunoSEQ multiplex PCR assay. Rearranged TCR beta chain sequences were amplified with the hsTCRB Kit following the manufacturer's protocol. TCRB libraries were sequenced on an Illumina MiSeq. As for how the authors treated the data: Demultiplexing, trimming and gene mapping were performed with the kit vendor's proprietary platform. The source is immuneACCESS, and TCRdb retained only in-frame sequences with V and J called. Part of the clones is not carried over; for the studies checked, unresolved V genes explain less than half of this, and the remainder is unexplained. V, J and clone size are taken as reported in that table, and D and trimming were inferred from the DNA itself. The sample profile shows about 53,000 clones; about 88% of them were found once. About 7.2% of the sample belongs to the ten largest clones.

The sequenced sample was PBMCs, obtained from a glioma patient whose treatment included an IDH1 peptide vaccine. The sequence joins TRBV6-6 to TRBJ2-3, with 7 junctional bases fitting TRBD2. The receptor's source is a woman aged 45-59 years with glioma. The CDR3 region reads CASSYSRDYDTQYF. The base sequence is TGTGCCAGCAGTTACTCGCGGGACTACGATACGCAGTATTTT.